A selection of T cell receptor beta chains follows, all from one sample in a study of cytomegalovirus exposure and HLA in healthy donors. The repertoire was sequenced with immunoSEQ multiplex PCR; TCRdb's copy has only in-frame clones and lacks some. The data contain about 130,000 clones, 65% to 80% of them singletons. The material sequenced was PBMCs. The receptor source for this set is a man aged 25 to 40 in good health and CMV-seronegative. CDR3s include the opening cysteine and the closing phenylalanine or tryptophan. A D gene is named only where the DNA matches it firmly. Clone size is not always given. Where it is, it says once, few, many or a class for expanded clones.

v_call	clone_size	j_call	d_call	cdr3_aa	cdr3_nt
TRBV6-1	NA	TRBJ1-5	TRBD1	CASSDDVRQGSNQPQHF	TGTGCCAGCAGTGATGATGTAAGACAGGGGAGCAATCAGCCCCAGCATTTT
TRBV14	once	TRBJ1-2	NA	CASSGPTFSRNLF	TGTGCCAGCAGCGGTCCCACCTTTAGCCGGAACCTCTTC
TRBV5-1	NA	TRBJ1-3	NA	CASSALTGTGNTIYF	TGCGCCAGCAGCGCCTTAACAGGGACTGGAAACACCATATATTTT
TRBV29-1	NA	TRBJ1-1	NA	CSVQQSTEAFF	TGCAGCGTTCAACAGAGCACTGAAGCTTTCTTT
TRBV6-6	NA	TRBJ1-5	TRBD1	CAGKATGQPQHF	TGTGCCGGAAAAGCGACAGGGCAGCCCCAGCATTTT
TRBV30	NA	TRBJ1-5	NA	CAWTSGGAWQPQHF	TGTGCCTGGACCTCCGGGGGGGCTTGGCAGCCCCAGCATTTT
TRBV2	NA	TRBJ2-1	NA	CASREGYGNEQFF	TGTGCCAGCAGGGAGGGGTATGGGAATGAGCAGTTCTTC
TRBV6-1	NA	TRBJ2-7	NA	CASSGKRGRTVSYEQYF	TGTGCCAGCAGTGGTAAGAGGGGGAGAACGGTCTCCTACGAGCAGTACTTC
TRBV7-9	NA	TRBJ2-7	TRBD2	CSSSLAGGGEQYF	TGTTCCAGTTCTTTAGCGGGAGGGGGGGAGCAGTACTTC
TRBV4-1	few	TRBJ2-7	TRBD2	CASSQGLAGAGEQYF	TGCGCCAGCAGCCAAGGACTAGCGGGAGCGGGCGAGCAGTACTTC
TRBV29-1	NA	TRBJ2-1	TRBD2	CSVAAGTSSYNEQFF	TGCAGCGTTGCAGCCGGGACTAGCTCCTACAATGAGCAGTTCTTC
TRBV7-9	once	TRBJ1-6	NA	CASSYPGGTSPLHF	TGTGCCAGCAGCTATCCGGGAGGGACTTCACCCCTCCACTTT
TRBV9	NA	TRBJ1-2	TRBD1	CASSAWDREYGYTF	TGTGCCAGCAGCGCCTGGGACAGGGAGTATGGCTACACCTTC
TRBV6-6	NA	TRBJ2-3	NA	CATVRDTQYF	TGTGCCACCGTGCGAGATACGCAGTATTTT
TRBV19	NA	TRBJ1-2	TRBD1	CASSATGTGYGGYTF	TGTGCCAGTAGCGCCACCGGGACAGGGTATGGTGGCTACACCTTC
TRBV9	NA	TRBJ1-1	NA	CASTRGGGASAEAFF	TGTGCCAGCACCAGAGGCGGGGGTGCAAGCGCTGAAGCTTTCTTT
TRBV28	NA	TRBJ2-3	TRBD1	CASSLPPAISLRDRETDTQYF	TGTGCCAGCAGTTTGCCCCCTGCCATTTCTCTCCGGGACAGGGAAACAGATACGCAGTATTTT
TRBV10-1	NA	TRBJ2-3	TRBD2	CASSDPGLAPDTQYF	TGCGCCAGCTCAGACCCGGGACTAGCGCCAGATACGCAGTATTTT
TRBV2	NA	TRBJ2-4	NA	CASSVGGKNIQYF	TGTGCCAGCAGTGTAGGAGGCAAAAACATTCAGTACTTC
TRBV2	once	TRBJ1-6	NA	CASRRQPMASSPLHF	TGTGCCAGCAGGAGACAGCCCATGGCTAGTTCACCCCTCCACTTT
TRBV5-4	NA	TRBJ1-3	NA	CASSRTGGGNTIYF	TGTGCCAGCAGCCGAACAGGTGGGGGAAACACCATATATTTT
TRBV30	NA	TRBJ1-4	NA	CAWSTGQAPNEKLFF	TGTGCCTGGAGTACGGGACAAGCCCCTAATGAAAAACTGTTTTTT
TRBV7-9	NA	TRBJ2-5	NA	CASSRGTFETQYF	TGTGCCAGCAGCCGGGGGACTTTCGAGACCCAGTACTTC
TRBV6-5	few	TRBJ1-4	NA	CASSYPGYMDEKLFF	TGTGCCAGCAGTTACCCCGGGTATATGGATGAAAAACTGTTTTTT
TRBV29-1	NA	TRBJ1-1	TRBD1	CSVEGNRGREAFF	TGCAGCGTTGAAGGTAACAGGGGGCGTGAAGCTTTCTTT
TRBV6-6	NA	TRBJ2-2	NA	CASTIRGFGELFF	TGTGCCAGCACCATAAGGGGATTCGGGGAGCTGTTTTTT
TRBV28	NA	TRBJ1-1	NA	CASSSGGRTTEAFF	TGTGCCAGCAGTTCCGGGGGGCGGACCACTGAAGCTTTCTTT
TRBV27	NA	TRBJ2-3	NA	CASSFHSGQYF	TGTGCCAGCAGTTTTCATTCGGGTCAGTATTTT
TRBV6-1	NA	TRBJ1-2	TRBD1	CASSEVDRAGYTF	TGTGCCAGCAGTGAAGTGGACAGGGCTGGCTACACCTTC
TRBV30	few	TRBJ2-6	NA	CAWSPLGSSGANGLTF	TGTGCCTGGAGTCCTCTTGGGTCCTCTGGGGCCAACGGCCTGACTTTC